Each of the 22 T cell receptor beta chains below was sequenced from the same sample in a study of shared clonotypes between healthy human individuals. In the naive CD8 group, cells lacked CD45RO and were positively selected for CCR7, so terminally differentiated effector memory CD45RA+ cells were left out. Profiling relied on immunoSEQ multiplex PCR, and the TCRdb table lists in-frame clones only, not all of them. This sample carries roughly 650,000 clones, approximately 96% of them seen once, and the ten largest clones take more than 0.085%. The sequencing input was naive CD8+ T cells sorted from blood. Source of these receptors: a woman aged 30 to 39 in good health.

The chain is built from TRBV9 and TRBJ2-7; 10 bases line up with TRBD2. The trim removed 4 bases at V and 3 bases at J, leaving 4 bases unmatched. The CDR3 is 14 residues long. In germline, CDR1 is SGDLS, CDR2 YYNGEE. CDR3 sequence: CASSPRLAGYEQYF. The CDR3 nucleotides are TGTGCCAGCAGCCCAAGACTAGCGGGCTACGAGCAGTACTTC.

The genes are TRBV7-6 and TRBJ1-1; perhaps TRBD1 as D (5 bases). The CDR3 is 15 residues long. Germline CDR1 reads SGHVS; CDR2 reads FNYEAQ. Trimming left V 5 bases short and J 1 base short, with 14 bases between. CDR3: CASSNEPGRNTEAFF. In DNA form, the CDR3 reads TGTGCCAGCAGCAACGAACCGGGACGGAACACTGAAGCTTTCTTT. Complete variable domain (other parts from reference TRBV7-6 and TRBJ1-1): GAGVSQSPRYKVTKRGQDVALRCDPISGHVSLYWYRQALGQGPEFLTYFNYEAQQDKSGLPNDRFSAERPEGSISTLTIQRTEQRDSAMYRCASSNEPGRNTEAFFGQGTRLTVV.

The chain couples TRBV5-1 to TRBJ2-5, with a possible D match to TRBD1 (5 bases). Trimming removed 0 bases from V and 4 bases from J, with 16 bases in between. The CDR3 covers 16 residues. The germline V gene encodes CDR1 SGHRS and CDR2 YFSETQ. The CDR3 spells CASSLDPGSILETQYF. The CDR3 DNA follows: TGCGCCAGCAGCTTGGACCCAGGGTCTATATTAGAGACCCAGTACTTC.

V and J are TRBV5-5 and TRBJ2-7; no firm D call. The length of the CDR3 is 13 residues. CDR1 is SGHKS, CDR2 YYEKEE, per germline (reference sequence). V was trimmed by 1 base and J by 2 bases, leaving 7 bases between them. CDR3 sequence: CASSLWPTYEQYF. The CDR3 DNA is TGTGCCAGCAGCTTGTGGCCAACCTACGAGCAGTACTTC.

The rearrangement joins TRBV19 to TRBJ1-3; TRBD1 is a possible D gene (5 bases). V was pared by 5 bases and J by 0 bases, with 14 bases between. This CDR3 contains 16 residues. Germline CDR1 LNHDA, CDR2 SQIVND (reference sequence). The CDR3 sequence is CASSGWDFHSGNTIYF. The CDR3 coding sequence is TGTGCCAGTAGTGGATGGGACTTTCACTCTGGAAACACCATATATTTT.

The chain combines TRBV6-1 with TRBJ2-3; 9 bases align to TRBD2. V lost 1 base, J lost 4 bases, and 18 bases stayed unmatched. The V gene's germline CDR1 is MNHNS and CDR2 SASEGT. The CDR3 covers 20 residues. The CDR3 sequence: CASSEVGLAGIAWGPDTQYF. Written as DNA, the CDR3 is TGTGCCAGCAGTGAAGTGGGGCTAGCGGGAATTGCGTGGGGCCCAGATACGCAGTATTTT.

The rearrangement uses TRBV6-5 and TRBJ2-1; D may be TRBD1 (5 bases). This CDR3 has 11 residues. V lost 4 bases to trimming and J lost 8 bases, with 6 bases between them. Looked up from germline, CDR1 is MNHEY and CDR2 is SVGAGI. CDR3 nucleotides: TGTGCCAGCAGTTCCAGGGATGAGCAGTTCTTC. Translating it yields CASSSRDEQFF.

Regarding this clone: This sample also contains other DNA sequences that code for the same CDR3. This chain uses TRBV2 with TRBJ2-7; D uncertain. Looked up from germline, CDR1 is SNHLY and CDR2 is FYNNEI. The CDR3 loop spans 13 amino acids. V dropped 1 base and J dropped 0 bases, with 4 bases sitting between them. CDR3 sequence reads: CASSEGASYEQYF. CDR3 DNA: TGTGCCAGCAGTGAAGGGGCCTCCTACGAGCAGTACTTC.

This CDR3 is CATSRLVGETQYF. CDR3 DNA sequence: TGTGCCACCAGCCGTCTAGTTGGCGAGACCCAGTACTTC. This sequence joins TRBV15 and TRBJ2-5; no clear D gene. Per germline, CDR1 LNHNV and CDR2 YYDKDF (reference sequence). The CDR3 totals 13 residues. Deletions cut 5 bases from V and 5 bases from J, with 12 bases between.

The chain is built from TRBV11-2 and TRBJ2-7; TRBD1 agrees at 9 bases. This CDR3 has 18 amino acids. The V segment lost 1 base and the J segment 3 bases; nucleotides outside the gene matches: 13. CDR1 and CDR2 (germline): SGHAT, FQNNGV. The CDR3 DNA follows: TGTGCCAGCAGCTTAGGTGTGACCTATACAGGGGGCTTCTACGAGCAGTACTTC. Translation: CASSLGVTYTGGFYEQYF.

About this clone itself: The same CDR3 is also encoded by other DNA sequences in this sample. The V call is TRBV27, the J call TRBJ1-1; no clear D. Per the germline V gene, CDR1 is MNHEY and CDR2 is SMNVEV (reference sequence). Trimming left V 5 bases short and J 4 bases short, with 8 bases between. The CDR3 loop spans 12 amino acids. CDR3 in amino acids: CASSPSGTEAFF. CDR3 nucleotides: TGTGCCAGCAGTCCCTCAGGCACTGAAGCTTTCTTT.

In its sample, this clone was seen once. The chain employs TRBV19 and TRBJ2-1, with D uncertain. Germline CDR1 is LNHDA and CDR2 is SQIVND (reference sequence). The V end was cut by 1 base, the J end by 8 bases, with 6 bases between. This CDR3 has 12 amino acids. The CDR3 loop reads CASSIGGYEQFF. CDR3 DNA sequence: TGTGCCAGTAGTATAGGAGGATATGAGCAGTTCTTC.

CDR3 DNA sequence: TGTGCCAGCAGCATCCGGGACAGGGCTACCGGGGAGCTGTTTTTT. It yields the protein CASSIRDRATGELFF. The J gene is TRBJ2-2, the V gene TRBV7-9; 9 bases map to TRBD1. The length of the CDR3 is 15 residues. Germline V gene lookup returns CDR1 SEHNR and CDR2 FQNEAQ (reference sequence). After removal of 5 bases from V and 5 bases from J, the junction contained 6 bases not matched to a gene.

This chain joins TRBV10-3 and TRBJ1-2; 7 bases are a match to TRBD1. The V gene's germline CDR1 is ENHRY and CDR2 SYGVKD. Trimming removed 3 bases from V and 4 bases from J; junction bases left unmatched: 11. The CDR3 length is 16 residues. The chain's CDR3 is CAISDEGTATIYGYTF. The DNA of the CDR3 is TGTGCCATCAGTGATGAAGGGACAGCAACTATCTATGGCTACACCTTC.

CDR3 loop: CASSAPTGMNTEAFF. CDR3 nucleotide sequence: TGTGCCAGCAGCGCGCCCACAGGGATGAACACTGAAGCTTTCTTT. V usage is TRBV7-9 and J usage is TRBJ1-1; perhaps TRBD1 as D (6 bases). Germline V gene lookup returns CDR1 SEHNR and CDR2 FQNEAQ (reference sequence). The CDR3 covers 15 residues. With 5 bases removed from V and 0 bases from J, the gap between germline ends came to 13 bases.

The V gene is TRBV6-1, the J gene TRBJ2-7; 7 bases align to TRBD2. The CDR3 loop spans 15 amino acids. The V gene end was trimmed by 4 bases and the J gene end by 2 bases; junction bases not matched to a gene: 8. Germline V lookup: CDR1 MNHNS, CDR2 SASEGT. The CDR3 region has the DNA TGTGCCAGCAGTGTTGGGCTGGGGGGGGCCTACGAGCAGTACTTC. Residues: CASSVGLGGAYEQYF.

The gene calls are TRBV6-4 and TRBJ2-1; D perhaps matches TRBD2 (6 bases). Germline assignment: CDR1 MRHNA and CDR2 SNTAGT. There are 18 residues in the CDR3. The V end was cut by 7 bases, the J end by 0 bases, with 22 bases between. CDR3 DNA sequence: TGTGCCAGCACACGGGAGAACAATCTTGTGGGCTCCTACAATGAGCAGTTCTTC. Translated, it gives CASTRENNLVGSYNEQFF.

V gene TRBV7-9 combines with J gene TRBJ1-1, with 10 bases matching TRBD1. V lost 0 bases, J lost 3 bases, and 1 base stayed unmatched. Germline V lookup: CDR1 SEHNR, CDR2 FQNEAQ (reference sequence). CDR3 length equals 15 residues. The CDR3 loop is CASSLATGGHTEAFF. CDR3 bases: TGTGCCAGCAGCTTAGCGACAGGGGGCCACACTGAAGCTTTCTTT.

The chain recombines TRBV29-1 with TRBJ2-7; 10 bases are a match to TRBD2. CDR1 is SQVTM, CDR2 ANQGSEA, per germline. The trim removed 1 base at V and 0 bases at J, leaving 6 bases unmatched. The CDR3 consists of 16 residues. CDR3 in DNA: TGCAGCGTTGAAGGGGATACTAGCGGGAACTCCTACGAGCAGTACTTC. Amino acid sequence: CSVEGDTSGNSYEQYF.

The V gene is TRBV27, the J gene TRBJ1-2; TRBD1 is a possible D gene (6 bases). The CDR3 runs 12 residues. V was clipped by 4 bases and J by 7 bases, with 10 bases between them. Per the germline V gene, CDR1 is MNHEY and CDR2 is SMNVEV (reference sequence). Here the CDR3 DNA reads TGTGCCAGCAGTTCCGGGGGCCGTGGCTACACCTTC. Its translation: CASSSGGRGYTF.

V usage is TRBV7-8 and J usage is TRBJ2-2; possible D gene TRBD1, 5 bases. From germline, CDR1 is SGHVS and CDR2 FQNEAQ. The V gene lost 2 bases and the J gene lost 0 bases, with 10 bases spanning the gap. The CDR3 has 16 amino acids. CDR3 DNA sequence: TGTGCCAGCAGCTTAACTGTCAGGGCGAACACCGGGGAGCTGTTTTTT. It is translated as CASSLTVRANTGELFF.

The genes are TRBV27 and TRBJ1-2; D gene uncertain. From germline, CDR1 is MNHEY and CDR2 SMNVEV (reference sequence). The V and J ends lost 10 bases and 0 bases respectively, with 6 bases between them. This CDR3 spans 11 amino acids. The CDR3 bases are TGTGCCACCGTTACTAACTATGGCTACACCTTC. It encodes CATVTNYGYTF.